Listed here is a single TCR beta chain. The sample originates from a study of blood T cell repertoires in COVID-19. Measured with immunoSEQ multiplex PCR; TCRdb has only the in-frame clones, and not every one. The sample includes about 120,000 clones, 60% to 85% seen only once; the top ten take about 2%. This TCR was recovered from a man aged 70 or older with acute or convalescent COVID-19. Sequenced material: peripheral blood.

The CDR3 DNA reads TGTGCCAGCAGCTTATCGGACAGCAGAGGGAAATTCTTC. The encoded protein is CASSLSDSRGKFF. V is TRBV7-2 and J is TRBJ2-1; D possibly corresponds to TRBD1 (6 bases). This CDR3 region has 13 residues. Germline values: CDR1 SGHTA, CDR2 FQGNSA. Trimming pared 2 bases from V and 16 bases from J, leaving 18 bases between. The variable domain in full, completed from reference TRBV7-2 and TRBJ2-1, reads GAGVSQSPSNKVTEKGKDVELRCDPISGHTALYWYRQSLGQGLEFLIYFQGNSAPDKSGLPSDRFSAERTGGSVSTLTIQRTQQEDSAVYLCASSLSDSRGKFFGPGTRLTVL.